What follows are 28 T cell receptor beta chains derived from one specimen sequenced in a study of CDR3 diversity in severe acne. One entry per CDR3 protein results from TCRdb running MiXCR on the PCR reads. The data show 89,000 or so distinct CDR3 sequences, 48% seen once. Sequencing used blood. The receptors derive from a male donor in good health, serving as a control.

This clonotype appeared once. V usage is TRBV7-2 and J usage is TRBJ2-7; 10 bases match TRBD2. The end of the DNA fits TRBJ2-5 better, so the J call may be wrong. CDR3 length: 17 residues. Germline V gene data show CDR1 as SGHTA and CDR2 as FQGNSA. DNA of the CDR3: TGTGCCAGCAGCTTAGATCCCCCAGCGGGAGGGAAAGAGACCCAGTACTTC. Its translation is CASSLDPPAGGKETQYF.

The V call is TRBV19, the J call TRBJ1-4; tentatively, D is TRBD1 (6 bases). This CDR3 is 14 amino acids long. Germline CDR1 and CDR2: LNHDA and SQIVND (reference sequence). V lost 5 bases and J 3 bases, leaving 10 bases between the germline ends. The CDR3 DNA reads as TGTGCCAGTAGTTCGGGGGCGGCTAATGAAAAACTGTTTTTT. Translation gives CASSSGAANEKLFF.

V is TRBV9 and J is TRBJ2-7; tentative D call: TRBD1 (5 bases). Germline V gives CDR1 SGDLS, CDR2 YYNGEE. The CDR3 totals 15 residues. With 0 bases removed from V and 2 bases from J, the gap between germline ends came to 12 bases. The CDR3 spells CASSVEGAETYEQYF. CDR3 DNA: TGTGCCAGCAGCGTAGAAGGGGCCGAGACCTACGAGCAGTACTTC.

The rearrangement links TRBV25-1 to TRBJ1-1, with 9 bases matching TRBD1. CDR1 is MGHDK and CDR2 is SYGVNS in the germline V gene. The CDR3 extends over 13 amino acids. V lost 8 bases and J lost 11; bases outside the gene matches: 12. The CDR3 region has the DNA TGTGCCAGCGGGGACAGGGCCTACAATGAGGCTTTCTTT. Its protein product is CASGDRAYNEAFF. Supplemented by reference TRBV25-1 and TRBJ1-1, the full variable domain reads EADIYQTPRYLVIGTGKKITLECSQTMGHDKMYWYQQDPGMELHLIHYSYGVNSTEKGDLSSESTVSRIRTEHFPLTLESARPSHTSQYLCASGDRAYNEAFFGQGTRLTVV.

As concerns this clonotype: A read error may produce the germline difference seen at one junction end. The chain employs TRBV24-1 and TRBJ1-1; D possibly corresponds to TRBD1 (5 bases). The CDR3 loop spans 13 amino acids. CDR1 is KGHDR and CDR2 is SFDVKD in the germline V gene. CDR3 coding DNA: TGTGCCACCAGTGGTTTGTATGGGGGAGGGCATTTCTTT. This gives the protein CATSGLYGGGHFF.

V gene TRBV7-9 combines with J gene TRBJ1-2, with 9 bases fitting TRBD1. Germline V gene sequence: CDR1 SEHNR, CDR2 FQNEAQ (reference sequence). CDR3 length: 12 amino acids. V dropped 11 bases and J dropped 8; count of bases not matched to a gene: 9. The CDR3 loop is CALTGGGLGYTF. CDR3 sequence (DNA): TGTGCCCTTACAGGGGGCGGCCTAGGCTACACCTTC.

There are a few counts of this clonotype. The chain joins TRBV2 to TRBJ2-5, with 10 bases that match TRBD2. CDR1 SNHLY and CDR2 FYNNEI come from the germline V gene. CDR3 length equals 12 residues. V lost 4 bases, J lost 13 bases, and 6 bases stayed unmatched. The DNA of the CDR3 is TGTGCCAGCAGTGCACCGGGACTAGCGCCGTACTTC. It codes for CASSAPGLAPYF.

V and J are TRBV11-1 and TRBJ2-2; tentatively, D is TRBD1 (5 bases). The V gene's germline CDR1 is SGHAT and CDR2 FQDESV (reference sequence). The V and J ends lost 1 base and 11 bases respectively, with 8 bases between them. This CDR3 comprises 12 residues. The CDR3 nucleotides read TGTGCCAGCAGCTTAGTGACAGTTGAGCTGTTTTTT. Its translation: CASSLVTVELFF. Based on the CDR3 plus reference TRBV11-1 and TRBJ2-2, the full variable domain is EAEVAQSPRYKITEKSQAVAFWCDPISGHATLYWYRQILGQGPELLVQFQDESVVDDSQLPKDRFSAERLKGVDSTLKIQPAELGDSAMYLCASSLVTVELFFGEGSRLTVL.

This clonotype was detected many times. V gene TRBV2 combines with J gene TRBJ2-7; D not resolved. Germline V CDR1 and CDR2: SNHLY, FYNNEI. The CDR3 extends over 10 amino acids. With 6 bases removed from V and 7 bases from J, the gap between germline ends came to 7 bases. CDR3 protein: CASSSREQYF. CDR3 sequence (DNA): TGTGCCAGCAGCAGCAGAGAGCAGTACTTC.

This sequence joins TRBV29-1 and TRBJ2-7, with TRBD1 matching over 9 bases. Losses at the gene ends were 7 bases for V and 3 bases for J; bases not matched to a gene: 7. Germline CDR1 is SQVTM and CDR2 is ANQGSEA. This CDR3 region has 13 residues. CDR3 sequence (DNA): TGCAGCGCTGTGGGACAGGGTGACTACGAGCAGTACTTC. Amino acid sequence: CSAVGQGDYEQYF.

By sample share, this clonotype is medium-sized. This rearrangement joins TRBV10-3 to TRBJ1-5, with D hard to call. Germline V gives CDR1 ENHRY, CDR2 SYGVKD. V lost 2 bases and J lost 2, with 7 bases in between. The CDR3 has 14 residues. The CDR3 DNA reads as TGTGCCATCAGTGAGCAGGCCCGCAATCAGCCCCAGCATTTT. It encodes CAISEQARNQPQHF.

The CDR3 sequence is CALGGGETQYF. The DNA for the CDR3 is TGTGCCCTCGGGGGAGGGGAGACCCAGTACTTC. The chain uses TRBV7-3 and TRBJ2-5; TRBD2 matches at 7 bases. Germline V gives CDR1 SGHTA, CDR2 FQGTGA. CDR3 length: 11 amino acids. V lost 11 bases to trimming and J lost 5 bases; unmatched junction nucleotides: 5. Supplemented by reference TRBV7-3 and TRBJ2-5, the full variable domain reads GAGVSQTPSNKVTEKGKYVELRCDPISGHTALYWYRQSLGQGPEFLIYFQGTGAADDSGLPNDRFFAVRPEGSVSTLKIQRTERGDSAVYLCALGGGETQYFGPGTRLLVL.

There are a few counts of this clonotype. The V gene is TRBV6-1, the J gene TRBJ1-1; unclear D gene. V was pared by 6 bases and J by 5 bases, with 19 bases between. This CDR3 region has 15 residues. Germline lookup yields CDR1 MNHNS and CDR2 SASEGT. In DNA, the CDR3 is TGTGCCAGCAGAAACACTCCCGGAACGAGGACTGAAGCTTTCTTT. Its translation: CASRNTPGTRTEAFF.

On this clonotype: In this CDR3 the conserved last residue, phenylalanine or tryptophan, is missing, so a read error is likely. The limits of the CDR3 on the DNA are not certain, so only TCRdb's listed CDR3 is given. The chain links TRBV11-2 to TRBJ1-2. The CDR3 is made up of 15 amino acids, end residues included. Germline CDR1 SGHAT, CDR2 FQNNGV. The CDR3 spells CASSPAGRPNYGYAS.

The genes are TRBV7-9 and TRBJ2-7; D not certain. CDR1 SEHNR and CDR2 FQNEAQ come from the germline V gene (reference sequence). The germline V and J ends were trimmed by 8 bases and 5 bases, with 7 bases remaining between them. CDR3 length: 10 residues. CDR3 amino acids: CASAGHEQYF. In DNA form, the CDR3 reads TGTGCCAGCGCCGGCCACGAGCAGTACTTC. Based on the CDR3 plus reference TRBV7-9 and TRBJ2-7, the full variable domain is DTGVSQNPRHKITKRGQNVTFRCDPISEHNRLYWYRQTLGQGPEFLTYFQNEAQLEKSRLLSDRFSAERPKGSFSTLEIQRTEQGDSAMYLCASAGHEQYFGPGTRLTVT.

Concerning this clonotype: This likely comes from a read error, as the CDR3 has no conserved phenylalanine or tryptophan at its end. This rearrangement joins TRBV6-1 to TRBJ1-1, with TRBD1 as a possible D gene (6 bases). The CDR3 sequence is 16 residues long. Germline CDR1 is MNHNS and CDR2 is SASEGT. V was trimmed by 5 bases and J by 5 bases, leaving 21 bases between them. The CDR3 nucleotides are TGTGCCAGCAGTTACTCAGGTGTCGGGGGGCGAACTGAAGCTTTCCTT. Translating gives CASSYSGVGGRTEAFL.

Turning to this clonotype: The junction differs from germline at one of its ends, possibly a read error. The J gene is TRBJ2-5, the V gene TRBV7-2, with TRBD2 identical over 9 bases. This CDR3 is built from 16 residues. CDR1 SGHTA and CDR2 FQGNSA come from the germline V gene. The CDR3 here is CASSHIGLGGRGSQYF. DNA for the CDR3: TGCGCCAGCAGCCATATAGGACTAGGCGGGAGGGGGTCCCAGTACTTC.

This clonotype occurred a few times. The genes are TRBV7-2 and TRBJ2-7; 10 bases are shared with TRBD2. Per the germline V gene, CDR1 is SGHTA and CDR2 is FQGNSA. This CDR3 region has 16 residues. Trimming took 3 bases from V and 7 from J; bases not matched to a gene: 12. CDR3 sequence reads: CASSLTSGSYRGEQYF. The DNA of the CDR3 is TGTGCCAGCAGCTTGACTAGCGGGTCCTACCGAGGTGAGCAGTACTTC.

The chain is built from TRBV15 and TRBJ1-4, with 8 bases aligning to TRBD1. Germline lookup yields CDR1 LNHNV and CDR2 YYDKDF (reference sequence). V shed 1 base, J shed 6 bases, and the junction held 7 bases outside the gene matches. The CDR3 covers 16 residues. CDR3 coding DNA: TGTGCCACCAGCAGAGCAGTTAGGACAGGGCATGAAAAACTGTTTTTT. This encodes CATSRAVRTGHEKLFF.

Points on this clonotype: At one end the junction does not follow the germline gene, possibly because of a read error. The rearrangement links TRBV2 to TRBJ1-2; maybe TRBD1 (6 bases). This CDR3 has 14 amino acids. From germline, CDR1 is SNHLY and CDR2 FYNNEI. CDR3 coding DNA: TGTGCCGGCAGTCCCTCCGGGGGCGCTTGGGGCTACACCTTC. Translating it yields CAGSPSGGAWGYTF.

This clonotype has only a few counts. The chain links TRBV11-2 to TRBJ1-1; D gene ambiguous. V shed 3 bases and J shed 0 bases, with 5 bases lying between them. CDR1 and CDR2 from the germline V gene are SGHAT and FQNNGV. CDR3 length: 13 residues. This chain's CDR3 is CASSFSMNTEAFF. In DNA form, the CDR3 reads TGTGCCAGCAGCTTTTCCATGAACACTGAAGCTTTCTTT.

This chain connects TRBV6-5 to TRBJ1-2, with D possibly TRBD1 on 5 matching bases. This CDR3 is built from 12 residues. The germline V gene has CDR1 MNHEY and CDR2 SVGAGI. V shed 6 bases and J shed 7 bases, with 12 bases lying between them. In nucleotides, the CDR3 is TGTGCCAGCAGACAGGACATCCCTGGCTACACCTTC. It translates to CASRQDIPGYTF.

Comment on this clonotype: A read error may explain this, as a much larger clone is one base away. Here the CDR3 DNA reads TGTGCCAGTAAGCAGACAGGTACCTCCTACGGGCAGTACTTC. Residues: CASKQTGTSYGQYF. The J gene is TRBJ2-7, the V gene TRBV19; D is possibly TRBD1 (6 bases). From germline, CDR1 is LNHDA and CDR2 SQIVND (reference sequence). The CDR3 runs 14 residues.

This clonotype appeared many times. The V and J genes are TRBV6-1 and TRBJ2-7, with no clear D. V was pared by 4 bases and J by 2 bases, with 15 bases between. Germline CDR1 MNHNS, CDR2 SASEGT. This CDR3 comprises 15 residues. CDR3: CASSGDLYGPYEQYF. In DNA form, the CDR3 reads TGTGCCAGCAGTGGCGACTTATACGGCCCCTACGAGCAGTACTTC.

The chain joins TRBV6-1 to TRBJ2-2; D unclear. V dropped 5 bases and J dropped 0 bases, with 7 bases sitting between them. This CDR3 region has 14 residues. Germline loops: CDR1 MNHNS, CDR2 SASEGT. The CDR3 bases are TGTGCCAGCAGTCGCCGGCCGAACACCGGGGAGCTGTTTTTT. Amino acids: CASSRRPNTGELFF.

The chain recombines TRBV2 with TRBJ1-2; the D gene is possibly TRBD1 (5 bases). CDR1 is SNHLY and CDR2 is FYNNEI in the germline V gene. Trimming removed 0 bases from V and 8 bases from J, with 10 bases in between. This CDR3 contains 13 residues. CDR3 residues: CASSEAGEWGYTF. The CDR3, as DNA: TGTGCCAGCAGTGAAGCGGGGGAGTGGGGCTACACCTTC.

This chain connects TRBV25-1 to TRBJ2-2; TRBD1 might be the D (5 bases). TRBJ1-4 matches the DNA end more closely, so the J call is doubtful. Per the germline V gene, CDR1 is MGHDK and CDR2 is SYGVNS. The CDR3 covers 14 residues. The CDR3 nucleotides read TGTGCCAGCAGTCCAGCCGGGGCCGGTGAAAAACTGTTTTTT. Encoded protein: CASSPAGAGEKLFF.

This clonotype was counted at least ten times. This sequence joins TRBV20-1 and TRBJ2-7, with D possibly being TRBD1 or TRBD2 (5 bases each). Trimming left V 6 bases short and J 5 bases short, with 17 bases between. The CDR3 is 13 residues long. From germline, CDR1 is DFQATT and CDR2 SNEGSKA (reference sequence). CDR3: CSAPWDGSDEQYF. CDR3 DNA: TGCAGTGCCCCCTGGGACGGTAGCGACGAGCAGTACTTC.